This TCR beta chain was captured in a study of naive and memory T cell subsets. Findings and caveats of the study: Gini index rose across naive, CM, EM and EMRA in CD4 and CD8. Clonotypes are single alpha or beta chains, not paired receptors. No ground truth validated the naive and memory repertoire findings. Naive repertoires, especially CD8, held a few larger clonotypes, possibly memory cells re-expressing CD45RA.

This clonotype was seen more than once but under ten times. Its antigen is as yet unknown. The CDR3 sequence is 13 residues long. Germline CDR1 and CDR2: KGHSH and LQKENI. V lost 6 bases to trimming and J lost 2 bases, with 10 bases between them. Cells stained for CD3, CD4, CD8, CD45RA and CD27 were sorted into four subsets. The beta constant-region primer was an equimolar mix of two oligonucleotides covering TRBC1 and TRBC2. Four rounds of PCR amplified the ligated cDNA using nested alpha and beta constant-region primers plus SP2. Via MiXCR, TCRdb re-called the UMI-ligation and nested PCR reads, giving one row per CDR3 protein. Of roughly 100,000 distinct CDR3 sequences in the sample, around 10% were seen once.

The V call is TRBV18, the J call TRBJ2-5; D perhaps matches TRBD2 (5 bases). Sequences were obtained from naive CD4+ T cells from blood. This TCR was recovered from a human donor in good health. The CDR3 loop is CASSRDTQETQYF. The CDR3 bases are TGTGCCAGCTCCCGGGATACACAAGAGACCCAGTACTTC.